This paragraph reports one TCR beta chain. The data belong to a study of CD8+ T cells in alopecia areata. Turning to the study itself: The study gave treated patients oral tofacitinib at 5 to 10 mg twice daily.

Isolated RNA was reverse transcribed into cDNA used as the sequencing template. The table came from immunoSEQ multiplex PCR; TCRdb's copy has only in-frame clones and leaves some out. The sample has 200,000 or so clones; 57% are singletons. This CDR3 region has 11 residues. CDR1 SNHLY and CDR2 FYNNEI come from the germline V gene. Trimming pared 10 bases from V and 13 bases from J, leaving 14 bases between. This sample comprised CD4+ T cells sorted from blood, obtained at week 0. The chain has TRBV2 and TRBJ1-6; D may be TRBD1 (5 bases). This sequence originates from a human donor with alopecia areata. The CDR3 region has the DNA TGTGCCACATCGTCAGGGAATCCCCTCCACTTT. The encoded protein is CATSSGNPLHF.